This TCR beta chain derives from a study of T cell repertoires in cytomegalovirus infection. Study-wide context: Both recently identified HLA-C-restricted and well-studied HLA-B-restricted CMV epitopes were used in the study. CMV infection plus the matching HLA type was flagged by public TCR beta signatures.

Broader study findings: Identification of carriers of CMV plus the relevant HLA was performed using cumulative public TCR beta family frequency. Predominance within the ex vivo response was attributable to HLA-C-restricted CMV-specific TCR beta clonotypes.

A remark on this clonotype: Its cognate antigen is unknown.

A single record per CDR3 protein comes from TCRdb applying MiXCR to the reads. The table shows 900,000 to 950,000 distinct CDR3 sequences, with under 40% occurring only once. Specimen: cultured CD8+ T cells from PBMCs, collected from culture after CMV antigen stimulation. The receptor comes from a human donor in good health (CMV status not recorded). Some clones in this sample may be carry-over from other donors' samples.

CDR3 sequence reads: CASSLRLAGHQETQYF. The CDR3 nucleotides are TGTGCCAGCAGTTTGAGACTAGCGGGCCACCAAGAGACCCAGTACTTC. The rearrangement joins TRBV27 to TRBJ2-5, with 10 bases aligning to TRBD2. Germline values: CDR1 MNHEY, CDR2 SMNVEV (reference sequence). V lost 3 bases to trimming and J lost 0 bases; unmatched junction nucleotides: 4. CDR3 length equals 16 residues.